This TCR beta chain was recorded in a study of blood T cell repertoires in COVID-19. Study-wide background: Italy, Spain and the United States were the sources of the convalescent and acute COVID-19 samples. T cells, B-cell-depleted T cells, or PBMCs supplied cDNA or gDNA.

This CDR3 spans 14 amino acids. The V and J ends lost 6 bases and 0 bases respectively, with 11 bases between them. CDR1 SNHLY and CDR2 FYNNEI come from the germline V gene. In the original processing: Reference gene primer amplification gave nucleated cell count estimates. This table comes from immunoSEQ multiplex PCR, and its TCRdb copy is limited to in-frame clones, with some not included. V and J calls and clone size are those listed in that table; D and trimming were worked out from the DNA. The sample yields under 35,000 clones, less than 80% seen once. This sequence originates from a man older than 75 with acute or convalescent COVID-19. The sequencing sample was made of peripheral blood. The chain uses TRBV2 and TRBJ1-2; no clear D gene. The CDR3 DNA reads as TGTGCCAGCAGCAAGGAGGGAACTAACTATGGCTACACCTTC. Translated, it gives CASSKEGTNYGYTF.